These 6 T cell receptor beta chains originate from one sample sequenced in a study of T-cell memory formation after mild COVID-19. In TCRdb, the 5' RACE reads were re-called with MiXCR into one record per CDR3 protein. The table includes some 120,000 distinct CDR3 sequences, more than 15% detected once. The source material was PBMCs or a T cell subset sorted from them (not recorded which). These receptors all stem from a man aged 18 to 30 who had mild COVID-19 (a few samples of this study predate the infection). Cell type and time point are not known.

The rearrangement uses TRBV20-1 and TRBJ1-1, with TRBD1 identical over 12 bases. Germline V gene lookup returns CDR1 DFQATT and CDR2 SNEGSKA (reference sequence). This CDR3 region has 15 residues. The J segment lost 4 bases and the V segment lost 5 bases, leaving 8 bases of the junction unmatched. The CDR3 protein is CSARTSGQGATEAFF. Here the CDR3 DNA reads TGCAGTGCTCGTACCTCGGGACAGGGGGCCACTGAAGCTTTCTTT.

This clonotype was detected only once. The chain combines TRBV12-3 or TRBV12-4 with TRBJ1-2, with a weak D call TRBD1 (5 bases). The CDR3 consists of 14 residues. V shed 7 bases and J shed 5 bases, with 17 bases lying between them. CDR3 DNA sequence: TGTGCCAGCACCCCCTGGCAGGGAGCGTATGGCTACACCTTC. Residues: CASTPWQGAYGYTF.

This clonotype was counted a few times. CDR3 DNA sequence: TGTGCCAGCAGCCGCCTCGGGGGGGCCTGGGAGACCCAGTACTTC. Encoded protein: CASSRLGGAWETQYF. This chain uses TRBV7-6 with TRBJ2-5; 8 bases agree with TRBD2. The CDR3 is 15 amino acids. V was clipped by 5 bases and J by 5 bases; unmatched bases: 10. Germline V CDR1 and CDR2: SGHVS, FNYEAQ.

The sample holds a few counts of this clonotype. The CDR3 loop is CSARNRGLEPLHF. The CDR3 bases are TGCAGTGCTAGAAACAGGGGGCTGGAACCCCTCCACTTT. J is TRBJ1-6 and V is TRBV20-1; 9 bases match TRBD1. V lost 2 bases, J lost 12 bases, and 5 bases stayed unmatched. The CDR3 totals 13 residues. The germline V gene has CDR1 DFQATT and CDR2 SNEGSKA (reference sequence).

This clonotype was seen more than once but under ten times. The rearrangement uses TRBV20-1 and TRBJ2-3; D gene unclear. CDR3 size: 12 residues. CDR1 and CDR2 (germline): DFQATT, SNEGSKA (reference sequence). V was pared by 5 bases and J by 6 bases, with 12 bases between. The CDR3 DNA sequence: TGCAGTGCTCCTATTAGCTGGGATACGCAGTATTTT. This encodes CSAPISWDTQYF.

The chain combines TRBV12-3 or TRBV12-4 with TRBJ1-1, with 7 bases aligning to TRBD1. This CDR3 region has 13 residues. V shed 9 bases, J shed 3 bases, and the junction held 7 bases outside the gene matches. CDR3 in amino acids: CASKQGPDTEAFF. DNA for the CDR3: TGTGCCAGTAAACAGGGGCCTGACACTGAAGCTTTCTTT.